This T cell receptor (beta chain) was captured in a study of regulatory T cells in long-lasting Graves disease. General observations from the study: Patients with persistent Graves' had lower TCR diversity than newly diagnosed patients. Newly diagnosed patients shared 750 to 1,000 public clonotypes; persistent patients shared approximately 2,700.

This clonotype was observed a handful of times. No antigen is known for it. This sample's time point: persistent/refractory GD, antithyroid drugs over 5 years with positive TRAb. Following extraction of RNA from PBMCs, that RNA was used to make the TCR library. It was American Thyroid Association guidelines that determined Graves' disease diagnosis. CDR1 and CDR2 from the germline V gene are LNHDA and SQIVND (reference sequence). J gave up 1 base and V 9 bases, and 9 bases lay outside the gene matches. The CDR3 length is 15 residues. TCR beta libraries were built with iRepertoire HTBI primers and Arm-PCR of CDR3 regions. Per the study methods: Looking across samples, the authors found 62 TRBV and 12 to 15 TRBJ segments. Using its own MiXCR run on the multiplex PCR reads, TCRdb lists one record per CDR3 protein. V and J calls and clone size were set by TCRdb, not the authors. The sample lists about 430,000 distinct CDR3 sequences, under 25% occurring once.

This specimen consisted of peripheral blood mononuclear cells (PBMCs), obtained when the disease was refractory, from a patient treated with antithyroid drugs. The clonotype comes from a female donor with Graves disease. V and J are TRBV19 and TRBJ2-7; TRBD1 aligns across 10 bases. DNA of the CDR3: TGTGCCAGCGGCCCGGGACAGGGGTCTTCCTACGAGCAGTACTTC. Protein product: CASGPGQGSSYEQYF.